This T cell receptor (beta chain) was profiled in a study of T cell repertoires in cytomegalovirus infection (dated by TCRdb to the late 2010s). Notes on the research overall: The HLA type of each donor mattered for the analysis, because public TCR beta signatures pointed to carriage of CMV infection along with the matching HLA type.

The sequencing machine was an Illumina HiSeq 1500. The public reads were quality trimmed at Q25 with fastp and then assembled into clones with MiXCR by TCRdb, keeping productive beta chains. Identical CDR3 proteins give one entry, which carries the most common genes and DNA. This sample comprises fewer than 550,000 distinct CDR3 sequences, approximately 10% of them detected only once. Of the sample, roughly 10% falls within the top ten clones. In its sample, this clonotype was seen many times. Its binding antigen is unknown. Per-base qualities were not stored, and no clone one base away is much larger. General conclusions and limits of the study: The ex vivo response was dominated by HLA-C-restricted CMV-specific TCR beta clonotypes, which also provided the single most frequent clonotype in two of eight donors. In both this cohort and an independent cohort of 350 to 400 donors, the cumulative frequency of public TCR beta family members distinguished carriers of CMV infection plus the relevant HLA type.

Sequenced sample: PBMCs. This receptor was taken from a human donor in good health (CMV status not recorded). Some clones in this sample may be carry-over from other donors' samples.

The CDR3 protein sequence reads: CASSHHGTSASYEQYF. The nucleotide sequence reads as follows: TGTGCCAGCAGCCACCACGGGACTAGCGCCTCCTACGAGCAGTACTTC. The sequence links TRBV4-2 to TRBJ2-7; TRBD2 lines up with 10 middle nucleotides. From V the trimming removes 3 bases and from J it removes 0 bases, while the gene matches leave 5 bases of the junction unaccounted for. The CDR3 has 16 amino acids, counting the end cysteine and phenylalanine. Only the CDR3 DNA is retained, 48 bases long and in frame from the first base. Sequences LGHNA (CDR1) and YNFKEQ (CDR2) are obtained from the germline V gene.